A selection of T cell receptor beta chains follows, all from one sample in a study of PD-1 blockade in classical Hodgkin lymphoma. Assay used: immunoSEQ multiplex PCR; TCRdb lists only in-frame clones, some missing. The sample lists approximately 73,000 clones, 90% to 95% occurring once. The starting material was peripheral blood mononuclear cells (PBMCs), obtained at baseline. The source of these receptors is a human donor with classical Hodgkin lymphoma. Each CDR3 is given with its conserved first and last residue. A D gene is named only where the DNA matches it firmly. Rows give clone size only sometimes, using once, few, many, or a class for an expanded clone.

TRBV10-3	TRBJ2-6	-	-	CAISESGPTFSGANVLTF	TGTGCCATCAGTGAGTCGGGGCCGACCTTCTCTGGGGCCAACGTCCTGACTTTC
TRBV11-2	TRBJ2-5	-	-	CASSFSGNPRAQYF	TGTGCCAGCAGCTTTTCGGGTAATCCACGGGCCCAGTACTTC
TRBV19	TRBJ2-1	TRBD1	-	CASSIPSGTGGNNEQFF	TGTGCCAGTAGTATACCCTCCGGGACAGGGGGGAACAATGAGCAGTTCTTC
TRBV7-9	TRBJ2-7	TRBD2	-	CASSLGVAGRDYEQYF	TGTGCCAGCAGCTTAGGGGTAGCGGGAAGAGACTACGAGCAGTACTTC
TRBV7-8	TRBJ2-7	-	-	CASSLIGPSSYEQYF	TGTGCCAGCAGCTTAATCGGCCCTTCTTCATACGAGCAGTACTTC
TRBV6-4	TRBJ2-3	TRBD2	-	CASSEGSGGRADTQYF	TGTGCCAGCAGTGAAGGTTCTGGAGGGAGGGCTGATACGCAGTATTTT
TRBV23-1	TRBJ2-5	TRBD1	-	CASSQRQVLQGSQETQYF	TGCGCCAGCAGTCAACGACAAGTCCTACAGGGGAGCCAAGAGACCCAGTACTTC
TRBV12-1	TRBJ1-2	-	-	CASSFSGRF	TGTGCCAGCAGCTTCTCAGGACGCTTC
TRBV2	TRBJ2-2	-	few	CASSGKGRNTGELFF	TGTGCCAGCAGTGGTAAGGGACGGAACACCGGGGAGCTGTTTTTT
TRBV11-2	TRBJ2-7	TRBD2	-	CASSSRLAGAPGREQYF	TGTGCCAGCAGCTCCCGACTAGCGGGGGCCCCAGGAAGAGAGCAGTACTTC
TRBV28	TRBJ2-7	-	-	CASSPGIWFEQYF	TGTGCCAGCAGTCCGGGGATATGGTTCGAGCAGTACTTC
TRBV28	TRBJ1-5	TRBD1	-	CASSPILPDRVQPQHF	TGTGCCAGCAGTCCCATCCTGCCGGACAGGGTACAGCCCCAGCATTTT
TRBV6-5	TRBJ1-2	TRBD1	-	CASSYGGQAYGYTF	TGTGCCAGCAGTTACGGGGGACAGGCCTATGGCTACACCTTC
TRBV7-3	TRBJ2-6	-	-	CASSHPGANVLTF	TGTGCCAGCAGCCACCCGGGGGCCAACGTCCTGACTTTC
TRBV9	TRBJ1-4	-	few	CASSGTNEKLFF	TGTGCCAGCAGCGGTACCAATGAAAAACTGTTTTTT
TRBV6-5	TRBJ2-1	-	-	CASRPGTYNEQFF	TGTGCCAGCAGACCGGGGACCTACAATGAGCAGTTCTTC
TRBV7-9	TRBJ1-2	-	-	CASSWLKDSNYGYTF	TGTGCCAGCAGCTGGTTAAAGGACAGTAACTATGGCTACACCTTC
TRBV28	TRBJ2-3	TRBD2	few	CASSFLGERETDTQYF	TGTGCCAGCAGTTTTTTGGGGGAGCGGGAGACAGATACGCAGTATTTT
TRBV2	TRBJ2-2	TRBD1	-	CASRDRVIGELFF	TGTGCCAGCAGGGACAGGGTAATCGGGGAGCTGTTTTTT
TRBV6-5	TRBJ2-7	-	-	CASSPTGLQGYEQYF	TGTGCCAGCAGTCCCACGGGGCTACAAGGCTACGAGCAGTACTTC
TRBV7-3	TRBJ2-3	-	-	CASSSPSSTDTQYF	TGTGCCAGCAGCTCCCCAAGTAGCACAGATACGCAGTATTTT
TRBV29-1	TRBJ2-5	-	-	CSVERSRAQETQYF	TGCAGCGTTGAACGTAGCAGGGCCCAAGAGACCCAGTACTTC
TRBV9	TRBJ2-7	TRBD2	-	CASSVGGTRIYEQYF	TGTGCCAGCAGCGTAGGAGGGACTAGGATCTACGAGCAGTACTTC
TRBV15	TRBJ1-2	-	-	CATSRDSQGSYGYTF	TGTGCCACCAGCAGAGATTCTCAGGGAAGCTATGGCTACACCTTC
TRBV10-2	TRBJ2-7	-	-	CASRRGYEQYF	TGCGCCAGCAGAAGGGGTTACGAGCAGTACTTC
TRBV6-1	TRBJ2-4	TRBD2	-	CASSGRTSGGEPKNIQYF	TGTGCCAGCAGTGGACGGACTAGCGGGGGGGAGCCAAAAAACATTCAGTACTTC
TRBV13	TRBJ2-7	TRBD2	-	CASSRKSAGAYEQYF	TGTGCCAGCAGCCGAAAGTCGGCGGGGGCCTACGAGCAGTACTTC
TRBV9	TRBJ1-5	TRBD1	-	CASSGTGGQPQHF	TGTGCCAGCAGCGGGACAGGGGGTCAGCCCCAGCATTTT
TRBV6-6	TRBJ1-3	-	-	CASSNGVGSGNTIYF	TGTGCCAGCAGTAATGGAGTCGGCTCTGGAAACACCATATATTTT
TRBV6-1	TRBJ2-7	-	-	CASSEAGARSYEQYF	TGTGCCAGCAGTGAAGCAGGAGCTAGGTCCTACGAGCAGTACTTC
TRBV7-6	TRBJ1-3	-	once	CASSSEYTIYF	TGTGCCAGCAGCTCAGAGTACACCATATATTTT
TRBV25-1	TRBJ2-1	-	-	CASTGFHEQFF	TGTGCCAGCACTGGGTTTCACGAGCAGTTCTTC
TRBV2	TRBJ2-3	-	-	CASGKGGDTQYF	TGTGCCAGCGGGAAGGGGGGAGATACGCAGTATTTT
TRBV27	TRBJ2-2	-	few	CASSLSGVGYTGELFF	TGTGCCAGCAGTTTATCAGGAGTAGGGTACACCGGGGAGCTGTTTTTT
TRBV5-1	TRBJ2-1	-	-	CASSSNLRFYNEQFF	TGCGCCAGCAGCTCCAACCTGAGGTTCTACAATGAGCAGTTCTTC
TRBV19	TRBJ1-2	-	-	CASSDQGLANYGYTF	TGTGCCAGTAGTGACCAGGGGCTGGCTAACTATGGCTACACCTTC
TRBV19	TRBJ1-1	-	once	CASSPQGTPEAFF	TGTGCCAGTAGTCCCCAGGGCACCCCCGAAGCTTTCTTT
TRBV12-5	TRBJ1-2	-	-	CASGLPNVKTGYGYTF	TGTGCTAGTGGTTTGCCAAACGTAAAAACAGGGTATGGCTACACCTTC
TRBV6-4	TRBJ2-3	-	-	CASSDGPFPDTQYF	TGTGCCAGCAGTGACGGACCGTTCCCAGATACGCAGTATTTT
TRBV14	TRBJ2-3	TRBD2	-	CASSQLAGALTDTQYF	TGTGCCAGCAGCCAATTAGCGGGGGCGCTCACAGATACGCAGTATTTT
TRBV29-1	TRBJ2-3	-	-	CSVERGRWGTDTQYF	TGCAGCGTTGAAAGGGGCCGATGGGGCACAGATACGCAGTATTTT
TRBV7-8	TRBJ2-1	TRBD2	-	CASSHRERGEYNEQFF	TGTGCCAGCAGCCACAGGGAGCGGGGGGAGTACAATGAGCAGTTCTTC
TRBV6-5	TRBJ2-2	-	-	CASSYQGRELFF	TGTGCCAGCAGTTACCAGGGGAGGGAGCTGTTTTTT
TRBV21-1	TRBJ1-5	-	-	CASSSGGGSNQPQHF	TGTGCCAGCAGCTCCGGGGGGGGGAGCAATCAGCCCCAGCATTTT
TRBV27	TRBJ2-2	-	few	CASSFSLRVTGELFF	TGTGCCAGCAGTTTTTCCCTAAGGGTCACCGGGGAGCTGTTTTTT
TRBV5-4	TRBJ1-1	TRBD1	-	CASSLTPDRGGVEAFF	TGTGCCAGCAGCTTGACCCCGGACAGGGGCGGGGTTGAAGCTTTCTTT
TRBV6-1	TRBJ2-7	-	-	CASSRTDAYEQYF	TGTGCCAGCAGCAGGACAGACGCCTACGAGCAGTACTTC
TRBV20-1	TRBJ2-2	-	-	CSARVGGELFF	TGCAGTGCTAGAGTGGGGGGGGAGCTGTTTTTT
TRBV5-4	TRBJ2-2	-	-	CASSVGPGTWAGELFF	TGTGCCAGCAGCGTCGGTCCCGGGACGTGGGCCGGGGAGCTGTTTTTT
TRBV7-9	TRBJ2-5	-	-	CASSSTKGQGRETQYF	TGTGCCAGCAGCTCGACTAAGGGACAAGGGAGGGAGACCCAGTACTTC
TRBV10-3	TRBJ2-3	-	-	CAISRPDKDTQYF	TGTGCCATCAGTCGCCCGGACAAAGATACGCAGTATTTT
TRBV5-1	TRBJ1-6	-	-	CASSLPDINSPLHF	TGCGCCAGCAGCTTGCCAGACATTAATTCACCCCTCCACTTT
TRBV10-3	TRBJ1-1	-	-	CAISESRKDTEAFF	TGTGCCATCAGTGAGAGTCGGAAGGACACTGAAGCTTTCTTT
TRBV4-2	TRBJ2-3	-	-	CASSHTKIEATQYF	TGTGCCAGCAGCCACACAAAGATAGAAGCTACGCAGTATTTT
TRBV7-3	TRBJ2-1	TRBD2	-	CASSFLAGDNEQFF	TGTGCCAGCAGCTTTCTAGCGGGGGACAATGAGCAGTTCTTC
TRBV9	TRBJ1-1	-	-	CASSVGRGRDGIMNTEAFF	TGTGCCAGCAGCGTAGGAAGGGGTAGGGACGGAATCATGAACACTGAAGCTTTCTTT
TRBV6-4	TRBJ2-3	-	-	CASSFSGVPDTQYF	TGTGCCAGCAGTTTTTCGGGAGTCCCAGATACGCAGTATTTT
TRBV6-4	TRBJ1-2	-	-	CASSETPMVRGGGYGYTF	TGTGCCAGCAGTGAAACCCCCATGGTGAGGGGCGGGGGCTATGGCTACACCTTC
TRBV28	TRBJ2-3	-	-	CASSLSPLSTDTQYF	TGTGCCAGCAGTTTATCCCCCCTAAGCACAGATACGCAGTATTTT